The entry that follows covers one T cell receptor beta chain sequence. Its target is not known. The data derive from a study of CD8 T cells in Susac syndrome. Study observations and caveats: The relatively small number of individuals in the TCR sequencing and HLA analysis was acknowledged by the study.

Reverse transcription of roughly 0.5 to 1 ug RNA was carried out with random hexamers. TCRdb re-analysed the immunoSEQ multiplex PCR reads in MiXCR, keeping a single row per CDR3 protein. This sample has approximately 280,000 distinct CDR3 sequences, with 85% found just once. The V segment lost 1 base and the J segment 8 bases; nucleotides outside the gene matches: 8. This CDR3 is built from 14 residues. Germline assignment: CDR1 SGDLS and CDR2 YYNGEE. The T cells that were sequenced for TCR beta were CD8+ and CD4+ cells from blood. The multiple sclerosis controls, all treatment-naive patients, had relapsing-remitting disease that was stable or active. FACS enriched CD8+ TEMRA cells, while bulk CD8+ and CD4+ were negatively isolated.

The sequence came from a human donor with multiple sclerosis. Sequencing input: CD8+ T cells from PBMCs. This chain joins TRBV9 and TRBJ1-2; 7 bases fit TRBD1. Here the CDR3 DNA reads TGTGCCAGCAGCGTACAGACAGGGCGAGGGGGCTACACCTTC. Protein sequence: CASSVQTGRGGYTF.